A single T cell receptor beta chain is shown here with its context. Its antigen is still unknown. This CDR3 spans 15 amino acids. V lost 6 bases and J lost 8, with 20 bases in between. Germline V gene sequence: CDR1 MNHEY, CDR2 SVGAGI. The data derive from a study of blood T cells in healthy people across ages. Findings and limits, study-wide: In the absence of known donor CMV status, changes in expanded clonotypes were possibly confounded.

The draw of peripheral blood yielded approximately 10 milliliters from each donor. PBMCs, at least 6 million per sample, were isolated. A sample-barcoded 5' primer and a J-beta primer mix were used in a second PCR of roughly 7 to 11 cycles. The authors tagged each cDNA molecule using a template-switch adaptor with 12 random nucleotides. TCRdb reprocessed the 5' RACE reads via MiXCR and lists one record per CDR3 protein. Of about 970,000 distinct CDR3 sequences detected, 51% appear once; the ten largest clones hold over 20%. The sequence was collected from a woman in her sixties in good health. Source material: blood. This chain connects TRBV6-5 to TRBJ2-1; weak D call: TRBD2 (6 bases). Here the CDR3 DNA reads TGTGCCAGCAGATCCTCACTGATGGGGGACTATGAGCAGTTCTTC. Residues: CASRSSLMGDYEQFF.